The 28 T cell receptor beta chains below come from one sample, sequenced in a study of persistence of HIV-infected CD4 T cells. Their antigens remain unidentified. The immunoSEQ assay was version 4, run in survey mode. The repertoire was sequenced with immunoSEQ multiplex PCR; TCRdb's copy has only in-frame clones and lacks some. Of about 40,000 clones listed, approximately 78% were seen once; the top ten hold approximately 15%. The stimulus was an HIV-1 Gag 15-mer peptide pool, about 1.1 ug/peptide/mL. Sorted nonresponding memory CD4+ T cells were CD40L-negative, CD69-negative, CD45RO-high. The specimen was CD4+ T cells sorted from PBMCs after 18-hour stimulation, collected from a patient who received antiretroviral therapy. The receptors stem from an adult man with HIV who was CMV-seropositive.

The table lists this clone with a count of one. V usage is TRBV10-2 and J usage is TRBJ1-3, with D possibly matching TRBD1 (6 bases). With 0 bases removed from V and 2 bases from J, the gap between germline ends came to 14 bases. The CDR3 is 17 amino acids. In germline, CDR1 is WSHSY, CDR2 SAAADI. CDR3 amino acids: CASSESLWQGTGNTIYF. The CDR3 DNA reads as TGCGCCAGCAGTGAGTCGTTATGGCAGGGGACTGGAAACACCATATATTTT.

V is TRBV5-5 and J is TRBJ2-7; D not resolved. CDR1 and CDR2 (germline): SGHKS, YYEKEE (reference sequence). The CDR3 consists of 16 residues. The V gene lost 5 bases and the J gene lost 3 bases, with 21 bases spanning the gap. CDR3 in amino acids: CASSAAGSNPIYEQYF. CDR3 in DNA: TGTGCCAGCAGTGCTGCCGGGTCCAACCCTATCTACGAGCAGTACTTC.

The genes are TRBV7-2 and TRBJ2-4, with a weak D call TRBD2 (5 bases). The germline gives CDR1 SGHTA, CDR2 FQGNSA. This CDR3 region has 14 residues. V dropped 8 bases and J dropped 0 bases, with 11 bases sitting between them. The chain's CDR3 is CASSRGLAKNIQYF. In nucleotides, the CDR3 is TGTGCCAGCTCTCGAGGGTTAGCCAAAAACATTCAGTACTTC.

The rearrangement links TRBV4-2 to TRBJ2-2; no firm D call. V was shortened by 0 bases and J by 6 bases, with 5 bases between the two germline ends. There are 13 residues in the CDR3. Germline-derived CDR1 and CDR2 are LGHNA and YNFKEQ. CDR3 residues: CASSQEGSGELFF. The CDR3 DNA reads TGTGCCAGCAGCCAAGAGGGATCCGGGGAGCTGTTTTTT.

The chain is built from TRBV29-1 and TRBJ2-1, with D possibly matching TRBD2 (7 bases). Germline V gene data show CDR1 as SQVTM and CDR2 as ANQGSEA. The CDR3 is 12 residues long. Trimming pared 6 bases from V and 7 bases from J, leaving 13 bases between. CDR3 residues: CSVAGAVNEQFF. The CDR3 DNA reads as TGCAGCGTGGCGGGGGCAGTTAATGAGCAGTTCTTC.

This clone turned up a few times. This chain links TRBV10-3 with TRBJ1-6; 7 bases fit TRBD1. The V gene's germline CDR1 is ENHRY and CDR2 SYGVKD. V was pared by 8 bases and J by 11 bases, with 6 bases of the junction left unmatched. This CDR3 is 12 amino acids long. The CDR3 DNA reads TGTGCCATCGCAGGGGGGGAAACACCCCTCCACTTT. This encodes CAIAGGETPLHF.

The chain links TRBV30 to TRBJ2-7; D possibly uses TRBD1 or TRBD2 (5 bases each). The CDR3 runs to 11 residues. Germline lookup yields CDR1 GTSNPN and CDR2 SVGIG (reference sequence). V lost 5 bases and J 4 bases, leaving 9 bases between the germline ends. The CDR3 spells CAWGDLYEQYF. The CDR3 DNA follows: TGTGCCTGGGGGGACCTTTACGAGCAGTACTTC.

In regard to this clone: One end of the junction fails to match germline, which may point to a read error. The chain joins TRBV6-6 to TRBJ2-3; 10 bases match TRBD1. The CDR3 spans 12 residues. The germline V gene encodes CDR1 MNHNY and CDR2 SVGAGI (reference sequence). The CDR3 protein is CASRQDRGPRGF. The CDR3 DNA sequence: TGTGCCAGCAGGCAAGACAGGGGGCCTCGCGGTTTT.

The V call is TRBV7-8, the J call TRBJ2-5; the match to TRBD2 covers 10 bases. The CDR3 totals 15 residues. Germline V gene data show CDR1 as SGHVS and CDR2 as FQNEAQ. Germline trimming cut 5 bases from V and 0 bases from J; bases unmatched to any gene: 3. CDR3 nucleotide sequence: TGTGCCAGCAGCAAACTAGCGGGGTACCAAGAGACCCAGTACTTC. Amino acid sequence: CASSKLAGYQETQYF.

The chain carries TRBV14 and TRBJ1-2, with a possible D match to TRBD1 (6 bases). The CDR3 consists of 17 residues. Trimming removed 4 bases from V and 0 bases from J, with 18 bases in between. Germline CDR1 reads SGHDN; CDR2 reads FVKESK. CDR3 region: CASSPLVGTGPNYGYTF. Written as DNA, the CDR3 is TGTGCCAGCAGCCCGTTAGTCGGCACAGGGCCTAACTATGGCTACACCTTC.

The rearrangement links TRBV30 to TRBJ1-1, with D unclear. Germline V gene sequence: CDR1 GTSNPN, CDR2 SVGIG (reference sequence). There are 12 residues in the CDR3. Trimming cost V 4 bases and J 4 bases, with 10 bases left between them. As DNA, the CDR3 is TGTGCCTGGATCGGAGATTTCACTGAAGCTTTCTTT. Residues: CAWIGDFTEAFF.

The CDR3 loop is CASSSAGNSYEQYF. For the CDR3, the DNA is TGTGCCAGCAGCTCCGCAGGGAACTCTTACGAGCAGTACTTC. The chain links TRBV5-4 to TRBJ2-7; D possibly corresponds to TRBD1 (5 bases). The V and J ends lost 3 bases and 4 bases respectively, with 14 bases between them. The CDR3 loop spans 14 amino acids. Germline CDR1 reads SGHNT; CDR2 reads YYREEE (reference sequence).

This chain joins TRBV11-1 and TRBJ2-7, with no clear D. The germline V gene has CDR1 SGHAT and CDR2 FQDESV (reference sequence). The V and J ends lost 5 bases and 1 base respectively, with 12 bases between them. The CDR3 covers 14 residues. Here the CDR3 DNA reads TGTGCCAGCAGCGGTACCCTTTCTTCCTACGAGCAGTACTTC. Translating gives CASSGTLSSYEQYF.

In its sample, this clone was seen a few times. The J gene is TRBJ1-6, the V gene TRBV15; the match to TRBD1 covers 7 bases. J was trimmed by 7 bases and V by 4 bases; bases with no gene match: 13. Germline CDR1 is LNHNV and CDR2 is YYDKDF (reference sequence). There are 17 residues in the CDR3. The DNA for the CDR3 is TGTGCCACCAGCACCCGCCGACAGGGAACGACCAATTCACCCCTCCACTTT. Protein product: CATSTRRQGTTNSPLHF.

The genes are TRBV30 and TRBJ2-7; D unclear. The ends were cut back, 2 bases at V and 0 bases at J, with 8 bases in the middle. The CDR3 has 13 amino acids. The germline V gene encodes CDR1 GTSNPN and CDR2 SVGIG (reference sequence). The CDR3 DNA follows: TGTGCCTGGAGTTCGGGCACCTCCTACGAGCAGTACTTC. Protein product: CAWSSGTSYEQYF. The full variable domain, in which reference TRBV30 and TRBJ2-7 provide the parts outside the CDR3, is SQTIHQWPATLVQPVGSPLSLECTVEGTSNPNLYWYRQAAGRGLQLLFYSVGIGQISSEVPQNLSASRPQDRQFILSSKKLLLSDSGFYLCAWSSGTSYEQYFGPGTRLTVT.

The chain uses TRBV19 and TRBJ2-2; no firm D call. From germline, CDR1 is LNHDA and CDR2 SQIVND (reference sequence). The CDR3 totals 14 residues. The V and J ends lost 7 bases and 5 bases respectively, with 14 bases between them. CDR3 DNA: TGTGCCAGTACGATCAGTAGGGTGACCGGGGAGCTGTTTTTT. It yields the protein CASTISRVTGELFF.

There are a few counts of this clone. This chain joins TRBV18 and TRBJ1-1, with TRBD1 matching over 11 bases. Germline assignment: CDR1 KGHSH and CDR2 LQKENI. This CDR3 region has 13 residues. Trimming took 5 bases from V and 7 from J; bases not matched to a gene: 3. This CDR3 reads CASSEDRGREAFF. The CDR3 nucleotides read TGTGCCAGCTCAGAGGACAGGGGGCGTGAAGCTTTCTTT.

This clone showed up just once. The genes are TRBV15 and TRBJ2-7; D is perhaps TRBD1 (5 bases). Germline CDR1 and CDR2: LNHNV and YYDKDF (reference sequence). The CDR3 consists of 15 residues. V lost 0 bases to trimming and J lost 0 bases, with 9 bases between them. The CDR3 DNA is TGTGCCACCAGCAGAGAATTAGGGGTCTCCTACGAGCAGTACTTC. Its protein product is CATSRELGVSYEQYF.

The chain employs TRBV3-1 (or the pseudogene TRBV3-2) and TRBJ1-2; D remains unclear. Germline CDR1 is LGHDT and CDR2 is YNNKEL (reference sequence). There are 15 residues in the CDR3. V lost 5 bases, J lost 6 bases, and 19 bases lay in between. CDR3 coding DNA: TGTGCCAGCAGCGTTAGACAAAGAATAGGGAATGGCTACACCTTC. Translation gives CASSVRQRIGNGYTF.

This clone occurred a few times. The chain employs TRBV5-1 and TRBJ2-1; 12 bases align to TRBD2. The CDR3 extends over 15 amino acids. V shed 3 bases, J shed 7 bases, and the junction held 5 bases outside the gene matches. CDR1 and CDR2 from the germline V gene are SGHRS and YFSETQ. Here the CDR3 reads CASSSLAGGQNEQFF. The CDR3 coding sequence is TGCGCCAGCAGCTCCCTAGCGGGAGGGCAGAATGAGCAGTTCTTC.

The chain is built from TRBV29-1 and TRBJ1-2, with no clear D. V was trimmed by 6 bases and J by 1 base, leaving 9 bases between them. The CDR3 is made up of 12 amino acids. Germline values: CDR1 SQVTM, CDR2 ANQGSEA. The CDR3 is CSVETYNYGYTF. The CDR3 region has the DNA TGCAGCGTGGAGACTTATAACTATGGCTACACCTTC.

This clone was seen just once. V gene TRBV20-1 combines with J gene TRBJ1-1; D not certain. Germline lookup yields CDR1 DFQATT and CDR2 SNEGSKA (reference sequence). This CDR3 has 11 residues. Trimming took 6 bases from V and 11 from J, leaving 16 bases between them. The DNA for the CDR3 is TGCAGTGCAAAGGACGTCGTCGATGCTTTCTTT. This translates into CSAKDVVDAFF.

A single count supports this clone. The V and J genes are TRBV6-5 and TRBJ1-5; 7 bases are a match to TRBD1. The CDR3 loop spans 12 amino acids. Unmatched junction bases numbered 6, after V lost 8 bases and J lost 8 bases. Germline CDR1 and CDR2: MNHEY and SVGAGI. The DNA of the CDR3 is TGTGCCAGCGGGTCAGGGGGTAAGCCCCAGCATTTT. Its protein is CASGSGGKPQHF.

The V gene is TRBV5-5, the J gene TRBJ2-1, with 8 bases identical to TRBD1. The CDR3 has 15 amino acids. Germline CDR1 SGHKS, CDR2 YYEKEE (reference sequence). Unmatched junction bases numbered 12, after V lost 4 bases and J lost 9 bases. The CDR3 here is CASSITGTGSGEQFF. The CDR3 nucleotides read TGTGCCAGCAGCATAACCGGGACAGGATCTGGTGAGCAGTTCTTC.

This clone turned up a few times. The V and J genes are TRBV4-1 and TRBJ2-5; no clear D gene. With 1 base removed from V and 5 bases from J, the gap between germline ends came to 11 bases. Per germline, CDR1 MGHRA and CDR2 YSYEKL. The CDR3 runs 14 residues. The CDR3 protein is CASSQGEGRETQYF. The CDR3 nucleotides are TGCGCCAGCAGCCAAGGAGAAGGACGGGAGACCCAGTACTTC.

The V call is TRBV15, the J call TRBJ1-1; D may be TRBD1 (5 bases). With 6 bases removed from V and 5 bases from J, the gap between germline ends came to 19 bases. The CDR3 contains 15 residues. Germline-derived CDR1 and CDR2 are LNHNV and YYDKDF (reference sequence). The CDR3 loop reads CATRGRAGVGTEAFF. CDR3 nucleotide sequence: TGTGCCACCAGAGGAAGGGCGGGGGTAGGGACTGAAGCTTTCTTT.

The chain employs TRBV4-2 and TRBJ1-2; 7 bases match TRBD1. The CDR3 is 13 residues long. Germline V CDR1 and CDR2: LGHNA, YNFKEQ. Unmatched junction bases numbered 7, after V lost 4 bases and J lost 8 bases. CDR3 loop: CASSPTGEGGYTF. Here the CDR3 DNA reads TGTGCCAGCAGCCCTACAGGGGAGGGAGGCTACACCTTC.

The V call is TRBV19, the J call TRBJ1-5; D not certain. This CDR3 region has 12 residues. The V end was cut by 8 bases, the J end by 1 base, with 6 bases between. Per germline, CDR1 LNHDA and CDR2 SQIVND (reference sequence). CDR3 protein: CASRSSNQPQHF. DNA for the CDR3: TGTGCCAGTCGTAGCAGCAATCAGCCCCAGCATTTT.